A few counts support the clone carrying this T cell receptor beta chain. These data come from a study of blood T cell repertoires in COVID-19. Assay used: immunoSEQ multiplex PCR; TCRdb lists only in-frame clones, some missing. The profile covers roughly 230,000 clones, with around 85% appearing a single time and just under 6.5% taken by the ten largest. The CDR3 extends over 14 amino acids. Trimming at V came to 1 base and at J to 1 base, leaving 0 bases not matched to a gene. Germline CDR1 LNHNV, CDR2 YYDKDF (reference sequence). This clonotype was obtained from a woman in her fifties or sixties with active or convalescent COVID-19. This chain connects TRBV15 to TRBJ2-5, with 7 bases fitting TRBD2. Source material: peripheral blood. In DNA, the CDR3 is TGTGCCACCAGCAGAGGACTAGCCCAAGAGACCCAGTACTTC. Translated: CATSRGLAQETQYF.